A single T cell receptor (beta chain) is shown here with its context. Its antigen is undetermined. This specimen belongs to a study of beta chain features in type 1 diabetes. Study conclusions and caveats: Moderate but significant shortening of TCRB CDR3s was recorded in all four CD4+ subsets from Type 1 diabetes patients. Patients with type 1 diabetes carried fewer insertions and had more deletions at their VDJ junctions.

Every bit of the isolated RNA underwent reverse transcription, so sequencing read expressed TCRB transcripts. Some clones are missing from TCRdb's copy, which holds only in-frame ones; the method was immunoSEQ multiplex PCR. Of roughly 280,000 clones in the sample, 24% were seen once. V gave up 6 bases and J gave up 1 base, with 12 bases separating them. The CDR3 runs 13 residues. The germline V gene has CDR1 SQVTM and CDR2 ANQGSEA. The chain links TRBV29-1 to TRBJ1-1; maybe TRBD1 (5 bases). The specimen was naive CD4+ T cells from blood. The TCR was taken from a woman in her thirties with type 1 diabetes. CDR3 protein: CSVPTTENTEAFF. The DNA of the CDR3 is TGCAGCGTGCCGACGACAGAGAACACTGAAGCTTTCTTT.